This T cell receptor beta chain is from a study of cytomegalovirus exposure and HLA in healthy donors. This clone has a single count. What it binds is unknown. Primers included in the PCR were 60 Vbeta and 13 Jbeta primers. Assay: immunoSEQ multiplex PCR; the TCRdb copy retains only in-frame clones and omits some. Among about 82,000 clones listed, roughly 80% were seen once. Whole-study results and caveats: A missense DCLRE1C variant was associated with V- and J-gene trimming of TCR beta chains in a later analysis, and an independent cohort replicated the association. Differences between HLA loci emerged in a later analysis of TCR association rates, with DRB1 most and HLA-C fewest. Reportedly, diagnosis of cytomegalovirus status by the classifier showed high specificity and sensitivity.

The germline gives CDR1 SNHLY, CDR2 FYNNEI. V shed 6 bases and J 1 base; nucleotides not matched to a gene: 7. CDR3 size: 15 residues. The rearrangement joins TRBV2 to TRBJ2-7; 9 bases agree with TRBD2. The sample taken for sequencing was PBMCs. This receptor was obtained from a woman between 50 and 59 years old in good health and CMV-seropositive. The CDR3 reads CASSKAGGLSYEQYF. CDR3 in DNA: TGTGCCAGCAGCAAAGCGGGAGGACTATCCTACGAGCAGTACTTC.